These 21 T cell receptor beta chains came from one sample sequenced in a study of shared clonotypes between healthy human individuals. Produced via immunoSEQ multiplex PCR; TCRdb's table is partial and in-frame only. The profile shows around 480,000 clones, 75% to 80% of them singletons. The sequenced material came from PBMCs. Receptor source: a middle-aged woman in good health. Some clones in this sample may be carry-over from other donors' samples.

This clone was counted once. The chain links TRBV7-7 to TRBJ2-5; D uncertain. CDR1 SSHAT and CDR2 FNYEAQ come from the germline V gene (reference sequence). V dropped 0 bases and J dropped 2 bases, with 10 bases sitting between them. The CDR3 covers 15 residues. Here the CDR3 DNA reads TGTGCCAGCAGCTTAGCCCGATACCCTCAAGAGACCCAGTACTTC. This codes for CASSLARYPQETQYF.

The CDR3 DNA reads as TGTGCCAGCAGCCAAGATCCCACGAGTTATAGCAATCAGCCCCAGCATTTT. This codes for CASSQDPTSYSNQPQHF. This chain connects TRBV4-2 to TRBJ1-5; no firm D call. Trimming removed 0 bases from V and 0 bases from J, with 12 bases in between. The germline gives CDR1 LGHNA, CDR2 YNFKEQ. The CDR3 is 17 amino acids.

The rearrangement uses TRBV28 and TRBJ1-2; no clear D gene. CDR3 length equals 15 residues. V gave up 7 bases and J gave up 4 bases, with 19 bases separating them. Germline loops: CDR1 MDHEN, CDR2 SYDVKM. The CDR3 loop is CASNPVGRLVYGYTF. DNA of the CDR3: TGTGCCAGCAACCCGGTGGGCCGGCTAGTCTATGGCTACACCTTC.

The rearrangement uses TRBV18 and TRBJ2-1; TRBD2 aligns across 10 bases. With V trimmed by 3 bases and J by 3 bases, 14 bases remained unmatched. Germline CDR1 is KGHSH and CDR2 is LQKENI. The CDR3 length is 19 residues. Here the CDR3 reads CASSPMATGLAGVYNEQFF. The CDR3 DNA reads TGTGCCAGCTCACCGATGGCAACCGGCCTAGCGGGAGTCTACAATGAGCAGTTCTTC.

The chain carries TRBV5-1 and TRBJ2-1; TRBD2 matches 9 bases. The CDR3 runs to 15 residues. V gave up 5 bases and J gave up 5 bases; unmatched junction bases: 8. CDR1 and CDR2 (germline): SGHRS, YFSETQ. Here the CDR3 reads CASRLTSGVHNEQFF. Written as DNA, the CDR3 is TGCGCCAGCAGGTTGACTAGCGGAGTCCACAATGAGCAGTTCTTC.

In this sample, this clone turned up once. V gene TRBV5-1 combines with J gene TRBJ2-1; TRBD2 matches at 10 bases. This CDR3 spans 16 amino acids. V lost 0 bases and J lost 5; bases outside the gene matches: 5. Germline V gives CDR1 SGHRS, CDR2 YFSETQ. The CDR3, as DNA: TGCGCCAGCAGCTTGGATAGCGGGAGGACAAACAATGAGCAGTTCTTC. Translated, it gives CASSLDSGRTNNEQFF.

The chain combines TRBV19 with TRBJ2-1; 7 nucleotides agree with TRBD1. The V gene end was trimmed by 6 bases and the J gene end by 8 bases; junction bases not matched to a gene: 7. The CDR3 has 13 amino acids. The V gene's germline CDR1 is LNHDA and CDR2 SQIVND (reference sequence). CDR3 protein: CASSRLQGDEQFF. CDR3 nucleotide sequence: TGTGCCAGTAGCCGACTTCAGGGGGATGAGCAGTTCTTC.

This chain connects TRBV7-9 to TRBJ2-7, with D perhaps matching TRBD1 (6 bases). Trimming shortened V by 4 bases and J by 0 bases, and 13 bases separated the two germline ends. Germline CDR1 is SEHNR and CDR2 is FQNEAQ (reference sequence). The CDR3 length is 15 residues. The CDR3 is CASSSQDRSSYEQYF. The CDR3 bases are TGTGCCAGCAGCTCCCAGGACAGAAGCTCCTACGAGCAGTACTTC.

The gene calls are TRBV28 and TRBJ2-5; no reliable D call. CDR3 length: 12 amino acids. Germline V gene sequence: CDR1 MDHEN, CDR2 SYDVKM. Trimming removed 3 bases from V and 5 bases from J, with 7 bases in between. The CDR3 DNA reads TGTGCCAGCAGTTTCCTAGGGGAGACCCAGTACTTC. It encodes CASSFLGETQYF.

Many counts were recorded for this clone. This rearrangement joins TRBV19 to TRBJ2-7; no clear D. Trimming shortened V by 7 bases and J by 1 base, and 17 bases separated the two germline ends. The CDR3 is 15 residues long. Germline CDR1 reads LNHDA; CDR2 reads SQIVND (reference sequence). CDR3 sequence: CASTSDSLGSYEQYF. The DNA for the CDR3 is TGTGCCAGTACCTCAGACTCCCTGGGGTCCTACGAGCAGTACTTC.

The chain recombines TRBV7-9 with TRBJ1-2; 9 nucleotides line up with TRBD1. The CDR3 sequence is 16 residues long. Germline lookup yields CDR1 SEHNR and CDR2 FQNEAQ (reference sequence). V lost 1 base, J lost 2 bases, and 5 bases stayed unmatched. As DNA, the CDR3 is TGTGCCAGCAGCTTAGAGGGGGACAGGGCGAACTATGGCTACACCTTC. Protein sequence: CASSLEGDRANYGYTF.

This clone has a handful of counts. The CDR3 here is CASSELQTNTEAFF. In nucleotides, the CDR3 is TGTGCCAGCAGTGAATTACAGACAAACACTGAAGCTTTCTTT. The chain is built from TRBV6-1 and TRBJ1-1, with D hard to call. Germline assignment: CDR1 MNHNS and CDR2 SASEGT. CDR3 length: 14 amino acids. V lost 2 bases to trimming and J lost 2 bases, with 9 bases between them.

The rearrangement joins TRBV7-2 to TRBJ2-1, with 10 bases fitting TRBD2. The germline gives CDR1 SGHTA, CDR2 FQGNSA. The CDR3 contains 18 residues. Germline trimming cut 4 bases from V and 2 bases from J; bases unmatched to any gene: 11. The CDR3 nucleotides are TGTGCCAGCAGCTACAGAACCCGACTAGCGGGTGCCTACAATGAGCAGTTCTTC. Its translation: CASSYRTRLAGAYNEQFF.

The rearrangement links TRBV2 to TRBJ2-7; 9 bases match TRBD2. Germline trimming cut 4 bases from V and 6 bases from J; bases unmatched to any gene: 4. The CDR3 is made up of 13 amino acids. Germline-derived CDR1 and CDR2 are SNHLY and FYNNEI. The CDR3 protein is CASSVSGSSEQYF. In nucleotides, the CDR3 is TGTGCCAGCAGTGTTAGCGGGAGTAGCGAGCAGTACTTC.

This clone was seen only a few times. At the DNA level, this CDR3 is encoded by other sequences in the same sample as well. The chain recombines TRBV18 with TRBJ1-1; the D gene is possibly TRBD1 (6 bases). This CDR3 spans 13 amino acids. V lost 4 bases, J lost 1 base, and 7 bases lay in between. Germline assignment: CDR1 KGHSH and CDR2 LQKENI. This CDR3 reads CASSLDRNTEAFF. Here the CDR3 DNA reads TGTGCCAGCTCACTGGACAGGAACACTGAAGCTTTCTTT.

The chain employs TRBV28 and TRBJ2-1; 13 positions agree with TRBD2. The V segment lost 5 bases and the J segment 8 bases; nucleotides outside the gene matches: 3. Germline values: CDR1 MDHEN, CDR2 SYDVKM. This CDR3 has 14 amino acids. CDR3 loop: CASSTSGRGDEQFF. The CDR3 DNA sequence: TGTGCCAGCAGTACTAGCGGGAGGGGTGATGAGCAGTTCTTC. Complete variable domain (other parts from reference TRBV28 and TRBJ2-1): DVKVTQSSRYLVKRTGEKVFLECVQDMDHENMFWYRQDPGLGLRLIYFSYDVKMKEKGDIPEGYSVSREKKERFSLILESASTNQTSMYLCASSTSGRGDEQFFGPGTRLTVL.

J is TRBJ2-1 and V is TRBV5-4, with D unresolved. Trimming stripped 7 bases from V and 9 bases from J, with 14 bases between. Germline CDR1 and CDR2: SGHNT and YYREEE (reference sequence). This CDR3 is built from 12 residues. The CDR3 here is CASSTPGGEQFF. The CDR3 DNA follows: TGTGCCAGCTCGACGCCCGGCGGTGAGCAGTTCTTC.

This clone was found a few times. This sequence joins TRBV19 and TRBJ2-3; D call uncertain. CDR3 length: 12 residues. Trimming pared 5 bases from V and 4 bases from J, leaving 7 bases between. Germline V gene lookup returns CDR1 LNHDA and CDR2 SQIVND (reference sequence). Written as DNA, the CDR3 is TGTGCCAGTAGTCCCAGTTCAGATACGCAGTATTTT. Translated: CASSPSSDTQYF.

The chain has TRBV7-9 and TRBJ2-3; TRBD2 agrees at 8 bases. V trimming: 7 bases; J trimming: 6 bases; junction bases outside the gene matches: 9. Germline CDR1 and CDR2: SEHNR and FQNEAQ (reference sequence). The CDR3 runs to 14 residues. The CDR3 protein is CASTPGSGTDTQYF. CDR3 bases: TGTGCCAGCACCCCGGGTAGCGGGACGGATACGCAGTATTTT. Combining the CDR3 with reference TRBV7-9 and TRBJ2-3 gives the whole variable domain DTGVSQNPRHKITKRGQNVTFRCDPISEHNRLYWYRQTLGQGPEFLTYFQNEAQLEKSRLLSDRFSAERPKGSFSTLEIQRTEQGDSAMYLCASTPGSGTDTQYFGPGTRLTVL.

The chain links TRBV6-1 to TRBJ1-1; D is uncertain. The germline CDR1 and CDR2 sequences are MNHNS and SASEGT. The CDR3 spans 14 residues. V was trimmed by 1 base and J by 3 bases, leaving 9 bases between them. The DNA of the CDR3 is TGTGCCAGCAGTGAAGAGGGTCGATACACTGAAGCTTTCTTT. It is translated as CASSEEGRYTEAFF.

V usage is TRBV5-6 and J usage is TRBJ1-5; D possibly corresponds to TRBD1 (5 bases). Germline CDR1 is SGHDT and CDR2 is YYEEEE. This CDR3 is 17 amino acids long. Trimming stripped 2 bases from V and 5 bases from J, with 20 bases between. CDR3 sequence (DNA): TGTGCCAGCAGCTTAGGGGTCCCAGGGCTACCTCATCAGCCCCAGCATTTT. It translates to CASSLGVPGLPHQPQHF.